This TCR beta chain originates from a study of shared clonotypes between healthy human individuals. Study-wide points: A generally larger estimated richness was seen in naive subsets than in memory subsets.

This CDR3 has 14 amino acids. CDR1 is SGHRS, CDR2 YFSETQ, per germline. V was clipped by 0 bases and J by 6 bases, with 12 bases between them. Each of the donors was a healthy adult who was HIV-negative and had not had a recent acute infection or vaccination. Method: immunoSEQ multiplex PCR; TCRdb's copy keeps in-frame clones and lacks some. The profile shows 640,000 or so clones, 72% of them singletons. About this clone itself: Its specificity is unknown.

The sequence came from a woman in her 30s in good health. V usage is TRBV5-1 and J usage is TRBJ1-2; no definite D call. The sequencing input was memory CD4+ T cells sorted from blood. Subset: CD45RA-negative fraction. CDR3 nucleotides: TGCGCCAGCAGCTTGGAGAGGTTCTACGATGGCTACACCTTC. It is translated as CASSLERFYDGYTF.